This T cell receptor beta chain was sequenced during a study of blood T cell repertoires in COVID-19. Study-level information: COVID-19 samples, acute and convalescent, were from the United States, Italy and Spain. The analysed material was cDNA or gDNA that came from T cells, B-cell-depleted T cells, or PBMCs.

Only one count was recorded for this clone. CDR3 length: 15 amino acids. Germline V gene lookup returns CDR1 MNHNY and CDR2 SVGAGI (reference sequence). Trimming pared 0 bases from V and 3 bases from J, leaving 11 bases between. In the source study's methods: Reference gene primer amplification yielded estimated nucleated cell counts. The protocol was immunoSEQ multiplex PCR, while the TCRdb copy is restricted to in-frame clones and leaves out a portion. Clone size and the V and J calls come from that table; the DNA yielded D and trimming. The sample comprises around 200,000 clones, 88% of which are singletons, and 1.6% rests with the top ten.

The chain combines TRBV6-6 with TRBJ1-1, with TRBD1 as a possible D gene (5 bases). The sequencing sample was made of peripheral blood. This clonotype originated in a man younger than 35 with active or convalescent COVID-19. In DNA form, the CDR3 reads TGTGCCAGCAGTTACTCCGGGGGGGATGACACTGAAGCTTTCTTT. Protein sequence: CASSYSGGDDTEAFF.